This is a list of T cell receptor beta chains from one sample in a study of cytomegalovirus exposure and HLA in healthy donors. Method: immunoSEQ multiplex PCR; TCRdb's copy keeps in-frame clones and lacks some. The data contain 60,000 to 80,000 clones, more than 75% of them singletons. Sequencing input: PBMCs. These receptors were obtained from a girl between 5 and 17 years old in good health and CMV-seropositive. Both conserved end residues are part of each CDR3. The D gene is left open where the match is weak. The listing skips clone size in some rows; elsewhere it reads once, few, many or a size class.

size,V,D,J,DNA,CDR3
.,TRBV10-1,TRBD1,TRBJ1-4,TGCGCCAGCAGTGTCCGACAGGGATCTGAAAAACTGTTTTTT,CASSVRQGSEKLFF
.,TRBV28,TRBD1,TRBJ2-7,TGTGCCAGCAACTTGGGACAGGGGTTCTACGAGCAGTACTTC,CASNLGQGFYEQYF
.,TRBV7-9,TRBD2,TRBJ2-1,TGTGCCAGCAGCTTGGGCGGGGGGGCAGACAATGAGCAGTTCTTC,CASSLGGGADNEQFF
.,TRBV4-2,TRBD2,TRBJ2-5,TGTGCCAGCAGCCAGGACCCCGTAGCGGGGGGGGCAGGGGCCCAGTACTTC,CASSQDPVAGGAGAQYF
once,TRBV4-1,.,TRBJ1-5,TGCGCCAGCAGCCAAGACCGGGACACTCAGCCCCAGCATTTT,CASSQDRDTQPQHF
.,TRBV19,TRBD1,TRBJ2-7,TGTGCCAGTAGTATAAGGGACAGCTACGAGCAGTACTTC,CASSIRDSYEQYF
large,TRBV2,TRBD2,TRBJ2-3,TGTGCCAGCAGTGTTCCACGGGACTACGAGACAGATACGCAGTATTTT,CASSVPRDYETDTQYF
.,TRBV5-1,TRBD1,TRBJ1-1,TGCGCCAGCAGCTTGAGACAGGGGACTGAAGCTTTCTTT,CASSLRQGTEAFF
.,TRBV7-9,TRBD2,TRBJ2-7,TGTGCCAGCAGCCCTGCCAGAGGGAGGGCCTACGAGCAGTACTTC,CASSPARGRAYEQYF
few,TRBV2,TRBD2,TRBJ2-3,TGTGCCAGCAGTGTAGGACGGTCTAGACTAGCTGGGCAGTATTTT,CASSVGRSRLAGQYF
.,TRBV11-2,.,TRBJ1-1,TGTGCCAGCAGCTTAGGGGCCGGGGGGCACCAGATGAACACTGAAGCTTTCTTT,CASSLGAGGHQMNTEAFF
.,TRBV15,.,TRBJ1-2,TGTGCCACCAGCAGAGACGCAGGCTATGGCTACACCTTC,CATSRDAGYGYTF
.,TRBV14,TRBD2,TRBJ2-2,TGTGCCAGCAGCCCTCCACGACTAGCCCTGAACACCGGGGAGCTGTTTTTT,CASSPPRLALNTGELFF
.,TRBV28,.,TRBJ1-5,TGTGCCATCCCGGGTGGGACTGGCAATCAGCCCCAGCATTTT,CAIPGGTGNQPQHF
.,TRBV5-1,.,TRBJ2-5,TGCGCCAGCAGCTCGGTCGGAGGGGAGACCCAGTACTTC,CASSSVGGETQYF
.,TRBV30,.,TRBJ1-2,TGTGCCTGGAGCGCCGACGGGACATCTCTTCTCCGGGGCGGCTACACCTTC,CAWSADGTSLLRGGYTF
.,TRBV5-1,.,TRBJ2-3,TGCGCCAGCAGCCAAACTAGCACAGATACGCAGTATTTT,CASSQTSTDTQYF
.,TRBV6-5,TRBD1,TRBJ1-1,TGTGCCAGCAGAAGGACAGGGGGGGACACTGAAGCTTTCTTT,CASRRTGGDTEAFF
once,TRBV6-1,.,TRBJ2-7,TGTGCCAGCCAGGGGAGTTCCTACGAGCAGTACTTC,CASQGSSYEQYF
.,TRBV28,.,TRBJ1-5,TGTGCCAGCAGTTTATCAGGCCCGGTGGGGCCCCAGCATTTT,CASSLSGPVGPQHF
.,TRBV7-2,TRBD2,TRBJ2-2,TGTGCCAGCAGCTTAAAAAGACTAGCGGTGAACACCGGGGAGCTGTTTTTT,CASSLKRLAVNTGELFF
.,TRBV4-1,.,TRBJ2-7,TGCGCCAGCAGCCAAGTGGGGGACGGACTATTCTCCTACGAGCAGTACTTC,CASSQVGDGLFSYEQYF
.,TRBV19,TRBD1,TRBJ1-1,TGTGCCAGTAGCTCGAATACAGGGGACACTGAAGCTTTCTTT,CASSSNTGDTEAFF
.,TRBV19,.,TRBJ1-5,TGTGCCAGTAGTATCCAGGGGCGAGGCAATCAGCCCCAGCATTTT,CASSIQGRGNQPQHF
.,TRBV7-9,.,TRBJ2-1,TGTGCCAGCAGCCCCCGGGCCAGGGTGGGCAATGAGCAGTTCTTC,CASSPRARVGNEQFF
.,TRBV29-1,TRBD1,TRBJ2-7,TGCAGCCCCTGGGGACAGAGCTCCTACGAGCAGTACTTC,CSPWGQSSYEQYF
.,TRBV2,TRBD1,TRBJ1-1,TGTGCCAGCAGCTGGACAGGGATTAAGAGAACTGAAGCTTTCTTT,CASSWTGIKRTEAFF
few,TRBV28,.,TRBJ1-4,TGTGCCAGCACTCCCAACAGGGAAAAACTGTTTTTT,CASTPNREKLFF
.,TRBV6-4,.,TRBJ1-2,TGTGCCAGCAGTGTAAGCCCTAACGTAGGCTACACCTTC,CASSVSPNVGYTF
.,TRBV30,.,TRBJ2-7,TGTGCCTGGAAATGGGGGGGCATAACCCACGAGCAGTACTTC,CAWKWGGITHEQYF
.,TRBV5-6,.,TRBJ1-2,TGTGCCAGCAGCTCCAACCGACAGTACTATGGCTACACCTTC,CASSSNRQYYGYTF
.,TRBV5-8,.,TRBJ2-2,TGTGCCAGCAGCTTGAGGGGGTCGAACGGGGAGCTGTTTTTT,CASSLRGSNGELFF
.,TRBV30,TRBD2,TRBJ2-1,TGTGCCTGGAGTCGTGATCCGGGACTAGCGGAATCCTACAATGAGCAGTTCTTC,CAWSRDPGLAESYNEQFF
.,TRBV7-9,.,TRBJ2-7,TGTGCCAGCAGCTCCCTACCGTACGAGCAGTACTTC,CASSSLPYEQYF
.,TRBV4-1,.,TRBJ1-3,TGCGCCAGCAGCCAGAGCCACGGACATACGGACACCATATATTTT,CASSQSHGHTDTIYF
.,TRBV28,.,TRBJ1-2,TGTGCCAGCAGTTTGGTAGCTTATGGCTACACCTTC,CASSLVAYGYTF
.,TRBV5-1,.,TRBJ2-1,TGCGCCAGCAGCCCCGCCGGGAGCCCAAGCGATGAGCAGTTCTTC,CASSPAGSPSDEQFF
.,TRBV28,TRBD2,TRBJ2-3,TGTGCCAGCAGTTTTGGGCTAGCGGATCGGGACGATACGCAGTATTTT,CASSFGLADRDDTQYF
once,TRBV9,.,TRBJ2-2,TGTGCCAGCAGCGTTTTGTCGAGTAACACCGGGGAGCTGTTTTTT,CASSVLSSNTGELFF
.,TRBV7-9,.,TRBJ1-1,TGTGCCAGCAGCTTCACCCCAGGGGCCAACCGGAACACTGAAGCTTTCTTT,CASSFTPGANRNTEAFF
.,TRBV28,.,TRBJ1-1,TGTGCCAGCAGTTTGCGGGGGGGTCACACTGAAGCTTTCTTT,CASSLRGGHTEAFF
.,TRBV5-1,TRBD2,TRBJ2-7,TGCGCCAGCAGCTTTTTCTCCGGGAGCGGGGGGGCTGGTTACGAGCAGTACTTC,CASSFFSGSGGAGYEQYF
.,TRBV27,.,TRBJ2-3,TGTGCCAGCATCTCCCTCTCGGATACGCAGTATTTT,CASISLSDTQYF
.,TRBV10-3,.,TRBJ1-2,TGTGCCATCAGTGGGGGGCAGGGTCGCTACACCTTC,CAISGGQGRYTF
.,TRBV7-2,.,TRBJ2-3,TGTGCCAGCAGCTTAGCTTCAGGGTTCACAGATACGCAGTATTTT,CASSLASGFTDTQYF
.,TRBV30,.,TRBJ1-5,TGTGCCTGGAGTGTACGCGGCAATAGCAATCAGCCCCAGCATTTT,CAWSVRGNSNQPQHF
.,TRBV5-1,TRBD2,TRBJ2-1,TGCGCCAGGACTAGCGGGGTAGGCAGGGATGAGCAGTTCTTC,CARTSGVGRDEQFF
.,TRBV30,TRBD2,TRBJ2-7,TGTGCCTGGAGGGAGTCCGGGACTAGCGGATACTACGAGCAGTACTTC,CAWRESGTSGYYEQYF
.,TRBV5-6,.,TRBJ2-1,TGTGCCAGCAGCTTACAGCGGGCCTACAATGAGCAGTTCTTC,CASSLQRAYNEQFF
.,TRBV25-1,TRBD1,TRBJ2-7,TGTGCCAGCAGTGATCCGGAAACAGGGGGCGGGCAGTACTTC,CASSDPETGGGQYF
.,TRBV4-1,.,TRBJ1-3,TGCGCCAGCAGCCCAGGACTCCTCCGCCGCCGAAACACCATATATTTT,CASSPGLLRRRNTIYF